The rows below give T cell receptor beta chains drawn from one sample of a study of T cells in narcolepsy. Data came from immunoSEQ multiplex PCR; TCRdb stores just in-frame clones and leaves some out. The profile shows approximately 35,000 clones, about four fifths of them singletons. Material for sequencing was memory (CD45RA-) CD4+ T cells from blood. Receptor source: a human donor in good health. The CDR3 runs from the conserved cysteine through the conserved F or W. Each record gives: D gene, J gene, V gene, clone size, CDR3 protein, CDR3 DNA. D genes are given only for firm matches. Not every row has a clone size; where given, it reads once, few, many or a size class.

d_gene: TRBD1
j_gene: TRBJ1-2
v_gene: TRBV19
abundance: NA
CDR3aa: CASRPGTGRNYGYTF
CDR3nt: TGTGCCAGTAGACCCGGGACAGGGCGTAACTATGGCTACACCTTC

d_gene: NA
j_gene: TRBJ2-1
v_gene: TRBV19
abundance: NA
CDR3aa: CASSIAPHEQFF
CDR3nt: TGTGCCAGTAGTATAGCCCCCCATGAGCAGTTCTTC

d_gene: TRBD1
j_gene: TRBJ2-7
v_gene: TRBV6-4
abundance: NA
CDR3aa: CASSDPRRYRGREQYF
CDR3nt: TGTGCCAGCAGTGACCCGCGGCGTTACAGGGGAAGGGAGCAGTACTTC

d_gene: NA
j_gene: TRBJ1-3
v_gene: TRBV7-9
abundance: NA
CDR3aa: CAARIGSGNTIYF
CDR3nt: TGTGCAGCCCGAATAGGCTCGGGAAACACCATATATTTT

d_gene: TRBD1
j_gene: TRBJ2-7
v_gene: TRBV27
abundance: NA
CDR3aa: CASSLSALRDRGYEQYF
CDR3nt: TGTGCCAGCAGTTTATCGGCCCTCCGGGACAGGGGTTACGAGCAGTACTTC

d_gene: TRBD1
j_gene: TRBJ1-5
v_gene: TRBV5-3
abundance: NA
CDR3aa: CARSFKPGTENQPQHF
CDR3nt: TGTGCCAGAAGCTTCAAGCCCGGGACAGAAAATCAGCCCCAGCATTTT

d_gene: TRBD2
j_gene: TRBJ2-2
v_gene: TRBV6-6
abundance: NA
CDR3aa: CASSQPGLASTGELFF
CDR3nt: TGTGCCAGCAGCCAACCGGGACTAGCGAGCACCGGGGAGCTGTTTTTT

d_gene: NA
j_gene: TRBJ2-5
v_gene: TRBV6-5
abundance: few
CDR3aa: CASRKGRHETQYF
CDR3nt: TGTGCCAGCAGGAAGGGTCGCCACGAGACCCAGTACTTC

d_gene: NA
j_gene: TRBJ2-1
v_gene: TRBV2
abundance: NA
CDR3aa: CASSSHAGEQFF
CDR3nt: TGTGCCAGCAGTTCTCACGCCGGGGAGCAGTTCTTC

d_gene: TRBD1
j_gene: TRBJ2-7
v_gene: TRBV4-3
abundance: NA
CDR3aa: CASSQPGTGPYEQYF
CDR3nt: TGCGCCAGCAGCCAACCCGGGACAGGCCCCTACGAGCAGTACTTC

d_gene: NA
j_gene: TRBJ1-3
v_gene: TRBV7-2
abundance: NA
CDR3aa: CASSPLLIGNTIYF
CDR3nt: TGTGCCAGCAGCCCTTTACTGATTGGAAACACCATATATTTT

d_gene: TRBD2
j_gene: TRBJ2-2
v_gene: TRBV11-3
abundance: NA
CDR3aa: CASGTRSTGELFF
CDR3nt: TGTGCCAGCGGGACTAGGAGCACCGGGGAGCTGTTTTTT

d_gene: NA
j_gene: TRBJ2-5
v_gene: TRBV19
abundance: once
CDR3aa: CASSIEVFSPRYF
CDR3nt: TGTGCCAGTAGTATAGAGGTCTTTTCCCCCAGGTACTTC